Listed here is a single TCR beta chain. The data were obtained in a study of TIL therapy for anti-PD-1-resistant metastatic lung cancer. Looking at the study overall: Tumors had a median PD-L1 proportion score of about 6%.

This was the immunoSEQ v3 assay. Data came from immunoSEQ multiplex PCR; TCRdb stores just in-frame clones and leaves some out. The repertoire holds some 20,000 clones, about 79% seen once, with roughly 6.8% in the top ten. Trimming shortened V by 0 bases and J by 2 bases, and 23 bases separated the two germline ends. The CDR3 totals 19 residues. Germline V gene sequence: CDR1 LGHDT, CDR2 YNNKEL (reference sequence). Time point given: pre-treatment sample, taken before nivolumab and TIL therapy. The receptor was isolated from a person aged 25 to 80 with non-small cell lung cancer. The chain is built from TRBV3-1 (or the pseudogene TRBV3-2) and TRBJ2-7; D possibly corresponds to TRBD1 (6 bases). This material consisted of blood, taken at baseline. The DNA of the CDR3 is TGTGCCAGCAGCCAAGATCTTGGTCTGTCGGGAAAGGGGGCCTACGAGCAGTACTTC. This encodes CASSQDLGLSGKGAYEQYF.